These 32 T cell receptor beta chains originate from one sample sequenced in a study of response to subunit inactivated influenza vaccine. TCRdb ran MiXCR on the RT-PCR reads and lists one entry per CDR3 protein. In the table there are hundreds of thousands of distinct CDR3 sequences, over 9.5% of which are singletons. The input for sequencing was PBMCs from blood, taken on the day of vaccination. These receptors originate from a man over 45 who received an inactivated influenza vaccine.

The CDR3 DNA is TGTGCCGGTAGGACAGGGAACACCGGGGAGCTGTTTTTT. Protein: CAGRTGNTGELFF. The chain carries TRBV28 and TRBJ2-2; 7 bases map to TRBD1. The CDR3 covers 13 residues. V lost 11 bases, J lost 1 base, and 4 bases stayed unmatched. The germline CDR1 and CDR2 sequences are MDHEN and SYDVKM.

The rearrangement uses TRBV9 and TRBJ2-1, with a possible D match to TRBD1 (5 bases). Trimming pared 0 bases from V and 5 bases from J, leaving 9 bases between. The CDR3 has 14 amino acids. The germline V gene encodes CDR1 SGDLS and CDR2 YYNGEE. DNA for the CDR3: TGTGCCAGCAGCGTAGCTGGGGCCCACAATGAGCAGTTCTTC. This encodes CASSVAGAHNEQFF.

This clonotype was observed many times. The CDR3 DNA reads TGTGCCAGCAGACCGGGACTAGCGGGATTCGAGCAGTACTTC. This encodes CASRPGLAGFEQYF. The chain has TRBV12-3 or TRBV12-4 and TRBJ2-7; TRBD2 matches 13 bases. With V trimmed by 6 bases and J by 6 bases, 5 bases remained unmatched. The CDR3 spans 14 residues.

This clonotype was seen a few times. The CDR3 bases are TGTGCCAGCAGCTTAGCGACGGCAGGAGCGAACACCGGGGAGCTGTTTTTT. It is translated as CASSLATAGANTGELFF. This chain uses TRBV7-8 with TRBJ2-2; D is unclear. Germline V gene sequence: CDR1 SGHVS, CDR2 FQNEAQ. CDR3 length: 17 amino acids. Trimming cost V 0 bases and J 0 bases, with 11 bases left between them.

The CDR3 protein is CASHKWDEQYF. In DNA, the CDR3 is TGTGCCAGCCATAAGTGGGACGAGCAGTACTTC. The chain employs TRBV28 and TRBJ2-7; D gene uncertain. CDR1 and CDR2 (germline): MDHEN, SYDVKM. The germline V and J ends were trimmed by 8 bases and 5 bases, with 10 bases remaining between them. The CDR3 sequence is 11 residues long.

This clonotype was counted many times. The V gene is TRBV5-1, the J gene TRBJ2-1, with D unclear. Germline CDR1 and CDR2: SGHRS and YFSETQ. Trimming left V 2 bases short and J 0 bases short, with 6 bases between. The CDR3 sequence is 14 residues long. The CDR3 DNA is TGCGCCAGCAGCTTAAGTTTCTCCTACAATGAGCAGTTCTTC. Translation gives CASSLSFSYNEQFF.

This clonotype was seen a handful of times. The CDR3 is CASSPNRRNTGELFF. The CDR3 nucleotides read TGTGCCAGCTCACCAAACAGACGGAACACCGGGGAGCTGTTTTTT. V is TRBV18 and J is TRBJ2-2; D is uncertain. Deletions cut 2 bases from V and 1 base from J, with 8 bases between. Germline lookup yields CDR1 KGHSH and CDR2 LQKENI. The CDR3 is 15 amino acids.

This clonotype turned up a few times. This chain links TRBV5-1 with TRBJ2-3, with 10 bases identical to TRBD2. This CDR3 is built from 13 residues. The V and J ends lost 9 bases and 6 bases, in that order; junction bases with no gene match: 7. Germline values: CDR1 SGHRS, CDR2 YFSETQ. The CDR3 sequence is CATSSGSIDTQYF. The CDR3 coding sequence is TGCGCCACCTCTAGCGGGAGTATCGATACGCAGTATTTT.

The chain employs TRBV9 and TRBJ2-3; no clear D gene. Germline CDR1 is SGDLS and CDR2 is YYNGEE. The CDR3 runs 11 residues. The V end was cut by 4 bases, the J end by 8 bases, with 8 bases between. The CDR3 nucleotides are TGTGCCAGCAGCCTCGGAGTTACGCAGTATTTT. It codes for CASSLGVTQYF.

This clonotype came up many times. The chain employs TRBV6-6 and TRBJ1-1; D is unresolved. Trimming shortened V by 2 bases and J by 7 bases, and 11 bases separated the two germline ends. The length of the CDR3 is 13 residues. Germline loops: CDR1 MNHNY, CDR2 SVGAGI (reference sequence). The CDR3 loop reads CASSYVGTGEAFF. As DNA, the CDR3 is TGTGCCAGCAGTTACGTAGGTACGGGTGAAGCTTTCTTT.

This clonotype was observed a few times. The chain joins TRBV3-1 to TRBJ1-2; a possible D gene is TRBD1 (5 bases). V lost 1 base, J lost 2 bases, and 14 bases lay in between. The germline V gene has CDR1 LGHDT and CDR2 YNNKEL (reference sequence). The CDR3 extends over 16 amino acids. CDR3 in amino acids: CASSQAGTSRNYGYTF. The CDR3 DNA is TGTGCCAGCAGCCAAGCCGGGACCTCAAGGAACTATGGCTACACCTTC.

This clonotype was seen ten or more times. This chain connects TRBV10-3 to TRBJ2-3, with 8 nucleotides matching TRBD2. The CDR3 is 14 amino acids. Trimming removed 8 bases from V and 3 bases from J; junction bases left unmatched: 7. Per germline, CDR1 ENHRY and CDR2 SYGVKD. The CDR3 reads CAIWAGGGTDTQYF. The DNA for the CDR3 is TGTGCCATCTGGGCGGGAGGTGGGACAGATACGCAGTATTTT.

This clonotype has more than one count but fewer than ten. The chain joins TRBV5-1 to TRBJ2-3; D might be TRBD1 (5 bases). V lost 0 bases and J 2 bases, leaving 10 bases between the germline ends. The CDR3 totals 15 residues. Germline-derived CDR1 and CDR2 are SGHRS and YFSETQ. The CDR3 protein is CASSLAVGHTDTQYF. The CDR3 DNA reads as TGCGCCAGCAGCTTGGCGGTGGGGCACACAGATACGCAGTATTTT.

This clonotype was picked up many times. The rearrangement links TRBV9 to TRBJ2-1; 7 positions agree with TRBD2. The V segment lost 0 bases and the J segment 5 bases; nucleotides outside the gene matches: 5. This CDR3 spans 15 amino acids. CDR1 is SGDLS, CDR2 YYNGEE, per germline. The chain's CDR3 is CASSVGASGHNEQFF. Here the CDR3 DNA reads TGTGCCAGCAGCGTAGGGGCTAGCGGCCACAATGAGCAGTTCTTC.

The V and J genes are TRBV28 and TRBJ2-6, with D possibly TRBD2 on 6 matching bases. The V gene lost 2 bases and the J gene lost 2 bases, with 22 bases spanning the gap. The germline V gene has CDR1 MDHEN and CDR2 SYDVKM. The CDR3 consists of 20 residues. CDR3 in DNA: TGTGCCAGCAGTTTACTAGCGAGTAATGCTAAACTCGCTGGGGCCAACGTCCTGACTTTC. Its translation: CASSLLASNAKLAGANVLTF. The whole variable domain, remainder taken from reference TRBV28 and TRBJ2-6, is DVKVTQSSRYLVKRTGEKVFLECVQDMDHENMFWYRQDPGLGLRLIYFSYDVKMKEKGDIPEGYSVSREKKERFSLILESASTNQTSMYLCASSLLASNAKLAGANVLTFGAGSRLTVL.

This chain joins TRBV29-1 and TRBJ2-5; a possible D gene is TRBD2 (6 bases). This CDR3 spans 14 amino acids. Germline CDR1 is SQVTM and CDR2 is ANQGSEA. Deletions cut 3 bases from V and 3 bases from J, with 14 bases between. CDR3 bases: TGCAGCGTTGAGGCGGGGTCCGCGAAAGAGACCCAGTACTTC. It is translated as CSVEAGSAKETQYF.

The CDR3 sequence is CASSAGLAEAYNEQFF. The CDR3 DNA sequence: TGTGCCAGCAGCGCGGGACTAGCGGAGGCCTACAATGAGCAGTTCTTC. V and J are TRBV13 and TRBJ2-1, with 11 nucleotides matching TRBD2. CDR1 is PRHDT, CDR2 FYEKMQ, per germline (reference sequence). The CDR3 spans 16 residues. The V gene end was trimmed by 5 bases and the J gene end by 2 bases; junction bases not matched to a gene: 5. The entire variable domain, with the rest obtained from reference TRBV13 and TRBJ2-1, is as follows: AAGVIQSPRHLIKEKRETATLKCYPIPRHDTVYWYQQGPGQDPQFLISFYEKMQSDKGSIPDRFSAQQFSDYHSELNMSSLELGDSALYFCASSAGLAEAYNEQFFGPGTRLTVL.

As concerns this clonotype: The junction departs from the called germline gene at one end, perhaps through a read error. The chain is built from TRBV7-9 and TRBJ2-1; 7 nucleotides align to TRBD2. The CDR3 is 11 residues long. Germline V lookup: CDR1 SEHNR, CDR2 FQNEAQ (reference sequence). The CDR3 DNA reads TGTGCCAGCAGCTCGACTAGCTCAGGGATCTTC. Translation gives CASSSTSSGIF.

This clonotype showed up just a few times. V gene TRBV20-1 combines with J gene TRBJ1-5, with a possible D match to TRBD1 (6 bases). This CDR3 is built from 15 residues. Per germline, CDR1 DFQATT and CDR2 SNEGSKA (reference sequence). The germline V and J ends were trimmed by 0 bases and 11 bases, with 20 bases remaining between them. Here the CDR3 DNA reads TGCAGTGCTAGAGATGGACGGGGGCGAGAGGGGACCCAGCATTTT. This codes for CSARDGRGREGTQHF.

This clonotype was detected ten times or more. The CDR3 coding sequence is TGTGCCAGCAGTTTAGGGCAGCTCTACGAGCAGTACTTC. Translated, it gives CASSLGQLYEQYF. The chain combines TRBV12-3 or TRBV12-4 with TRBJ2-7; D gene unclear. V was pared by 1 base and J by 3 bases, with 7 bases between. The CDR3 runs to 13 residues.

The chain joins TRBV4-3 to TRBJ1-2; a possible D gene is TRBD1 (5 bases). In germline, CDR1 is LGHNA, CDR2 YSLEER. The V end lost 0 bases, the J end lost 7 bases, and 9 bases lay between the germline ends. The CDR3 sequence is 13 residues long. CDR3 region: CASSQEGDSGYTF. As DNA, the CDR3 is TGCGCCAGCAGCCAAGAAGGGGACTCTGGCTACACCTTC.

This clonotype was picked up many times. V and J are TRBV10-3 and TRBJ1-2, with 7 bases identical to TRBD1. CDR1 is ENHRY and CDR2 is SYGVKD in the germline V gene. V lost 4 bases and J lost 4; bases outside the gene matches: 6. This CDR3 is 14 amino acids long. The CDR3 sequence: CAISAQQGSYGYTF. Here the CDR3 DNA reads TGTGCCATCAGTGCTCAACAGGGGAGCTATGGCTACACCTTC.

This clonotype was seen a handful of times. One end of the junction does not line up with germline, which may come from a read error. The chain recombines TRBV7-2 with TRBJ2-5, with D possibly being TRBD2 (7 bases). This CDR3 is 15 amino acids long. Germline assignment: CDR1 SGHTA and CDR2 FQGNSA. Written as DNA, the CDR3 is TGTGCCAGCAGCTTACTCCGACAGGCGGGGGAGACCCAGCACTTC. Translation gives CASSLLRQAGETQHF. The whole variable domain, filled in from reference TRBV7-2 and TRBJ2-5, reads GAGVSQSPSNKVTEKGKDVELRCDPISGHTALYWYRQSLGQGLEFLIYFQGNSAPDKSGLPSDRFSAERTGGSVSTLTIQRTQQEDSAVYLCASSLLRQAGETQHFGPGTRLLVL.

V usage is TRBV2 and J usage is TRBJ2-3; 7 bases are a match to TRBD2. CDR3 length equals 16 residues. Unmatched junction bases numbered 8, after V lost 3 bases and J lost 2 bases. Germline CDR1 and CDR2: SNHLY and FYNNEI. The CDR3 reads CASSELSAGLTDTQYF. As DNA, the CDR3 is TGTGCCAGCAGTGAGTTGTCAGCGGGGCTCACAGATACGCAGTATTTT.

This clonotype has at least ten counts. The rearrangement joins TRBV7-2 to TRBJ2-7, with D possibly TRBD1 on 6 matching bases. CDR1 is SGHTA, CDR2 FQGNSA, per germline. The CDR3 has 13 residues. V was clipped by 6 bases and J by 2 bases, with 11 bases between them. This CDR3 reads CASRRQATYEQYF. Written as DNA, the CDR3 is TGTGCCAGCAGACGACAGGCGACCTACGAGCAGTACTTC.

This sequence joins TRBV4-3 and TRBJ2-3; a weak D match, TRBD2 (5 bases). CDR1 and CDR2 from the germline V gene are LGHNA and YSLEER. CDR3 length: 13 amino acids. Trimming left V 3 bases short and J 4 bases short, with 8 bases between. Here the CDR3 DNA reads TGCGCCAGCAGCCACGTCGGGGCAGATACGCAGTATTTT. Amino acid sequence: CASSHVGADTQYF.

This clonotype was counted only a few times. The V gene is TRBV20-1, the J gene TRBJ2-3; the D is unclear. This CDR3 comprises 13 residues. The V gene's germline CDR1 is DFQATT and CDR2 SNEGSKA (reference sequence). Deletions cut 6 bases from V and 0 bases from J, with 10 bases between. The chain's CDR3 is CSAPIGSTDTQYF. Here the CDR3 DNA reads TGCAGTGCCCCCATTGGGAGCACAGATACGCAGTATTTT.

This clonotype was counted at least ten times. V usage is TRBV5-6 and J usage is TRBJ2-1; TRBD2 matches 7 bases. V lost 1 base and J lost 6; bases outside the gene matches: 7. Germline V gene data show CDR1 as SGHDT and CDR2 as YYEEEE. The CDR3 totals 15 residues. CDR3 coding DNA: TGTGCCAGCAGCTTGCTTAGCGGGTCCCCCAATGAGCAGTTCTTC. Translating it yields CASSLLSGSPNEQFF.

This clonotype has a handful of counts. The CDR3 nucleotides are TGTGCCAGCAGCTTAGGGAGTGCCCTTAACTATGGCTACACCTTC. This codes for CASSLGSALNYGYTF. The rearrangement joins TRBV7-2 to TRBJ1-2; D gene ambiguous. The V gene lost 1 base and the J gene lost 1 base, with 10 bases spanning the gap. The CDR3 consists of 15 residues. Germline V CDR1 and CDR2: SGHTA, FQGNSA.

This CDR3 reads CACGPWRRGGLFKGYTQYF. As DNA, the CDR3 is TGTGCCTGCGGTCCCTGGAGGCGGGGGGGCCTTTTTAAGGGATATACGCAGTATTTT. V is TRBV2 and J is TRBJ2-3; 9 bases are a match to TRBD2. CDR1 and CDR2 (germline): SNHLY, FYNNEI. The CDR3 has 19 residues. Trimming cost V 11 bases and J 7 bases; bases outside gene matches: 28.

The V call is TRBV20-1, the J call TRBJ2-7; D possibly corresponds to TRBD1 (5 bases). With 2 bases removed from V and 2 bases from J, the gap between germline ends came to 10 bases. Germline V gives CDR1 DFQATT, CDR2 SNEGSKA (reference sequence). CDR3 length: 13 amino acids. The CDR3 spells CSARWQGTYEQYF. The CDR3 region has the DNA TGCAGTGCTAGATGGCAGGGAACCTACGAGCAGTACTTC.

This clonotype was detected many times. The CDR3 reads CASSLWGNEQFF. The CDR3 DNA reads TGTGCCAGCAGCTTATGGGGGAATGAGCAGTTCTTC. The V gene is TRBV7-9, the J gene TRBJ2-1; the D call may be TRBD1 or TRBD2 (5 bases each). Germline-derived CDR1 and CDR2 are SEHNR and FQNEAQ (reference sequence). V shed 2 bases and J shed 7 bases, with 6 bases lying between them. The CDR3 contains 12 residues.